The rows below give T cell receptor beta chains drawn from one sample of a study of neurological immune-mediated disorders. In TCRdb, the 5' RACE reads were re-called with MiXCR into one record per CDR3 protein. The top ten hold approximately 1.8% of the sample, which has tens of thousands of distinct CDR3 sequences, over 10% seen once. Sequencing input: PBMCs. The receptors were sampled from a man in his fifties or sixties in good health. Both conserved end residues are part of each CDR3. D genes are given only for firm matches. Clone size is not always given. Where it is, it says once, few, many or a class for expanded clones.

v_call	d_call	j_call	clone_size	cdr3_aa	cdr3_nt
TRBV20-1	-	TRBJ2-5	many	CSARVGARGQETQYF	TGCAGTGCTAGAGTTGGGGCTCGGGGTCAAGAGACCCAGTACTTC
TRBV7-2	-	TRBJ2-2	many	CASSLAGTNTGELFF	TGTGCCAGCAGCTTAGCTGGTACGAACACCGGGGAGCTGTTTTTT
TRBV20-1	TRBD1	TRBJ2-1	many	CSATSRDRGYNEQFF	TGCAGTGCTACTTCCCGGGACAGGGGCTACAATGAGCAGTTCTTC
TRBV20-1	-	TRBJ1-2	many	CSARDRGADGYTF	TGCAGTGCTAGAGATCGGGGGGCGGATGGCTACACCTTC
TRBV12-3/TRBV12-4	TRBD1	TRBJ1-4	many	CASSRPSDRAHGNEKLFF	TGTGCCAGCAGTCGGCCCTCCGACAGGGCCCACGGTAATGAAAAACTGTTTTTT
TRBV29-1	TRBD2	TRBJ2-3	many	CSVARLAGGPDTQYF	TGCAGCGTTGCAAGACTAGCGGGGGGTCCCGATACGCAGTATTTT
TRBV18	TRBD2	TRBJ2-5	many	CASSPPGLAGETQYF	TGTGCCAGCTCACCACCGGGACTAGCTGGGGAGACCCAGTACTTC
TRBV7-8	-	TRBJ2-1	many	CASSSTPSRYNEQFF	TGTGCCAGCAGCTCAACCCCTTCGAGATACAATGAGCAGTTCTTC
TRBV3-1	-	TRBJ2-7	many	CASSQEGGTYEQYF	TGTGCCAGCAGCCAAGAGGGCGGTACCTACGAGCAGTACTTC
TRBV11-3	-	TRBJ2-1	many	CASSPGTASYNEQFF	TGTGCCAGCAGCCCTGGGACTGCGTCCTACAATGAGCAGTTCTTC
TRBV4-3	-	TRBJ2-7	-	CASNQGIRGTYDQYF	TGCGCCAGCAACCAAGGAATCCGGGGGACCTACGACCAGTACTTC
TRBV28	-	TRBJ2-5	many	CASLRDSQETQYF	TGTGCCAGCCTCCGGGACTCTCAAGAGACCCAGTACTTC
TRBV9	-	TRBJ2-3	many	CASTREGGHPDTQYF	TGTGCCAGCACACGAGAGGGGGGCCACCCAGATACGCAGTATTTT
TRBV7-2	-	TRBJ2-6	-	CVSSLRTTGANVLPF	TGTGTCAGCAGCTTACGGACAACTGGGGCCAACGTCCTGCCTTTC
TRBV11-3	-	TRBJ2-1	few	CASSYNYNEQFF	TGTGCCAGCAGCTACAACTACAATGAGCAGTTCTTC
TRBV5-6	TRBD1	TRBJ1-4	many	CASSSYKVPGQGARTNEKLFF	TGTGCCAGCAGCTCCTATAAGGTCCCGGGACAGGGGGCTAGAACTAATGAAAAACTGTTTTTT
TRBV6-5	-	TRBJ1-5	many	CASSATTWGSQPQHF	TGTGCCAGCAGTGCAACAACTTGGGGGAGTCAGCCCCAGCATTTT
TRBV11-2	-	TRBJ2-5	many	CASSSLERVGETQYF	TGTGCCAGCAGCTCTCTGGAACGGGTCGGAGAGACCCAGTACTTC
TRBV6-2/TRBV6-3	-	TRBJ1-6	many	CASSYAGQKYNSPLHF	TGTGCCAGCAGTTACGCCGGACAGAAATATAATTCACCCCTCCACTTT
TRBV28	TRBD1	TRBJ1-6	many	CASSLSDRGNSPLHF	TGTGCCAGCAGTTTATCCGACAGGGGCAATTCACCCCTCCACTTT
TRBV3-1	TRBD2	TRBJ2-3	-	CASSQERLAGTDTQYF	TGTGCCAGCAGCCAAGAACGTCTAGCGGGGACAGATACGCAGTATTTT
TRBV21-1	-	TRBJ2-5	many	CASSKDERGEETQYF	TGTGCCAGCAGCAAAGACGAGCGGGGTGAGGAGACCCAGTACTTC
TRBV29-1	-	TRBJ1-2	-	CSVRQTTIYGYTF	TGCAGCGTCCGACAGACGACCATTTATGGCTACACCTTC
TRBV3-1	TRBD2	TRBJ2-3	many	CASSQGAGTNTDTQYF	TGTGCCAGCAGCCAAGGAGCGGGGACCAACACAGATACGCAGTATTTT
TRBV4-2	-	TRBJ1-2	many	CASSQDSGLQSNGYTF	TGTGCCAGCAGCCAAGATAGTGGTCTACAATCTAATGGCTACACCTTC
TRBV12-3/TRBV12-4	TRBD1	TRBJ2-7	many	CASRKQGAGYEQYF	TGTGCCAGCAGAAAACAGGGGGCAGGGTACGAGCAGTACTTC
TRBV12-3/TRBV12-4	-	TRBJ1-4	many	CASSRGEKLFF	TGTGCCAGCAGCCGAGGAGAAAAACTGTTTTTT
TRBV5-1	TRBD1	TRBJ2-3	many	CASSLGLAQGTDTQYF	TGCGCCAGCAGCTTGGGCCTGGCACAGGGGACAGATACGCAGTATTTT
TRBV5-5	-	TRBJ1-4	few	CASDTGTFNEKLFF	TGTGCCAGCGATACCGGGACCTTTAATGAAAAACTGTTTTTT
TRBV7-8	-	TRBJ1-1	many	CASSSISMNTEAFF	TGTGCCAGCAGCTCAATTTCCATGAACACTGAAGCTTTCTTT
TRBV20-1	-	TRBJ2-5	many	CSARGRKTQYF	TGCAGTGCTAGAGGTCGGAAGACCCAGTACTTC
TRBV20-1	-	TRBJ2-7	many	CSASSPGALGEQYF	TGCAGTGCTAGCTCCCCGGGGGCTCTCGGCGAGCAGTACTTC
TRBV5-1	-	TRBJ1-1	many	CASSFRHDTEAFF	TGCGCCAGCAGCTTTCGCCACGACACTGAAGCTTTCTTT
TRBV5-4	-	TRBJ1-1	many	CASSFPGTMNTEAFF	TGTGCCAGCAGCTTCCCAGGGACTATGAACACTGAAGCTTTCTTT
TRBV29-1	TRBD1	TRBJ1-2	many	CSVPPGRGGGEHGYTF	TGCAGCGTTCCGCCCGGGAGAGGAGGGGGCGAACATGGCTACACCTTC
TRBV29-1	-	TRBJ2-5	many	CSVPPTATTETQYF	TGCAGCGTTCCTCCGACAGCTACCACGGAGACCCAGTACTTC
TRBV11-2	TRBD1	TRBJ1-6	-	CASSSQGDSPLHF	TGTGCCAGCAGCTCCCAGGGGGATTCACCCCTCCACTTT
TRBV20-1	TRBD2	TRBJ2-3	many	CSAPGGTLLVGDTQYF	TGCAGTGCCCCGGGGGGAACCCTTTTAGTTGGAGATACGCAGTATTTT
TRBV9	TRBD1	TRBJ1-5	many	CASSPGGTGGLEPQHF	TGTGCCAGCAGCCCGGGAGGGACAGGGGGCTTGGAGCCCCAGCATTTT
TRBV7-3	TRBD1	TRBJ1-1	-	CASSSQGVGTEAFF	TGTGCCAGCAGCTCGCAGGGGGTGGGGACTGAAGCTTTCTTT
TRBV7-8	-	TRBJ1-1	many	CASSPGQLNTEAFF	TGTGCCAGCAGCCCAGGACAGCTGAACACTGAAGCTTTCTTT
TRBV7-9	-	TRBJ1-6	few	CASSQQGEFTYNSPLHF	TGTGCCAGCAGCCAACAGGGTGAATTCACCTATAATTCACCCCTCCACTTT
TRBV6-1	TRBD1	TRBJ1-2	-	CASSERQGANRGYTF	TGTGCCAGCAGTGAGCGTCAGGGGGCCAATAGAGGCTACACCTTC
TRBV28	TRBD1	TRBJ2-3	many	CASSHPGQRTDTQYF	TGTGCCAGCAGTCATCCGGGACAGCGCACAGATACGCAGTATTTT
TRBV6-2/TRBV6-3	-	TRBJ1-2	many	CASSDNYGYTF	TGTGCCAGCAGTGACAACTATGGCTACACCTTC
TRBV20-1	-	TRBJ2-1	many	CSARPGEGLQNEQFF	TGCAGTGCTAGACCAGGGGAGGGTCTCCAGAATGAGCAGTTCTTC
TRBV6-5	TRBD1	TRBJ2-3	many	CASSEDRALTDTQYF	TGTGCCAGCAGTGAGGACAGGGCTCTAACAGATACGCAGTATTTT